This entry is about one T cell receptor beta chain. The specificity of this receptor is unknown. No clone much larger than this one lies a single base away; base qualities are absent. CD8 naive samples were obtained by positive selection for CCR7 among CD45RO-negative cells, yielding a CD45RA+CCR7+ population from which TemRA cells were excluded. The donors were healthy, HIV-negative adults with no recently reported acute infections or vaccinations. Only Caucasian adults living in Nashville, Tennessee, USA were represented among the donors. Blood was collected by leukapheresis, and PBMCs were isolated by Ficoll-Histopaque density gradient centrifugation and then cryopreserved in liquid nitrogen vapor phase. Purity and quantity of every magnetically sorted T cell population were checked by analytical flow cytometry. Each sorted fraction had its genomic DNA isolated and then quantified by UV absorbance on a Nanodrop 2000c.

The record originates from a study of shared clonotypes between healthy human individuals (dated by TCRdb to 2020 to 2021). Regarding the research as a whole: A couple of women and a few men aged 18 to 49 years were included in the cohort. The study deeply sequenced blood TCR repertoires of five healthy adults to estimate repertoire size and the extent of clonotype sharing between individuals. Per donor, three plates each were used for CD4 naive and CD4 memory, two for CD8 naive, and one for CD8 memory. Between about 0.8 and 9 billion PBMCs per donor were obtained by leukapheresis. Different laboratories and diverse techniques were used to prepare libraries and sequence TCR repertoires, to increase sequencing depth and limit assay-specific biases.

Deletion took 0 bases off V and 1 base off J, with a span of 10 bases between the germline ends. The CDR3 numbers 15 residues from cysteine through phenylalanine. The read is trimmed to its CDR3 DNA, 45 bases read in frame from base 1. The germline V gene supplies CDR1 MNHEY and CDR2 SVGAGI. Results and caveats for the whole study, not just this receptor: Because the study included only a small number of donors, the genetic and exposure-history diversity represented was limited. Only blood was sampled, and tissue TCR repertoires likely differ from those in blood. Rarefaction of sorted-subset datasets indicated incomplete sequencing despite the large sequencing depth. Estimated clonotype richness was generally larger for naive than for memory subsets. Sharing across a few donors was observed for around 5% of naive CD4, about 3.2% of naive CD8, 2.3% of memory CD4, and roughly 0.4% of memory CD8 clonotypes. Higher generation probabilities were observed for clonotypes shared by all four sorted-subset donors than for non-shared clonotypes. Pairwise subsampling led to the expectation that sequencing depth would affect the degree of clonotype sharing among donors.

Using the deep immunoSEQ assay, TCR CDR3 regions were amplified from genomic DNA by multiplex PCR. For each cell subset, the extracted genomic DNA was distributed evenly across all wells of several immunoSEQ 96-well plates, and each plate served as one replicate. For sorted subsets, 200 to 250 ng of genomic DNA, equivalent to 30,000 or so T cell genomes, went into each replicate PCR. Purified libraries were measured with a Qubit 3.0 fluorometer, size-checked on a Bioanalyzer 2100, and measured again with the KAPA Library Quantification kit. Every immunoSEQ 96-well plate was sequenced on a separate single-read 150-cycle Illumina NextSeq 550 flow cell. Per the authors' processing: Because the immunoSEQ output included only junctional sequences and no quality scores, the filtering could not be the same as the filtering used for full-length reads. To assign V/J genes and CDR3, sequences were annotated using PyIR, a Python wrapper for IgBLAST v1.9, with IMGT germline references. Reads were removed for weak V/J assignments (E-value above 1e-6), missing CDR3, stop codons, out-of-frame junctions, or ambiguous translated residues. A V3J clonotype was defined by an identical inferred V gene, J gene, and CDR3 amino acid sequence. To compute the percentage overlap between repertoires, the number of shared unique clonotypes was divided by the size of the smaller repertoire. Repertoire richness was assessed with RTK rarefaction, the Chao1 estimator, and Recon v2.1 estimates of unobserved clonotypes. Generation probabilities for all TCRbeta clonotypes obtained by the gDNA method from four donors were computed using OLGA. TCRdb retrieved this table from immuneACCESS and kept in-frame rearrangements only. Not all clones are present; in checked studies, unresolved V genes account for under half, and no reason is known for the remainder. That table furnishes V, J and clone size, whereas the DNA furnished D and trimming. Across this sample there are roughly 890,000 clones, with about 91% seen only once. The ten largest clones take up around 24% of the sample.

Material for sequencing was naive CD8+ T cells sorted from blood. What this sample's cell subset or site label stands for: CD45RA+CCR7+. The clonotype originates from a man aged 25 to 40 in good health. The chain was built from TRBV6-5 and TRBJ2-7; matching of 5 bases hints at TRBD2 as the D gene. The CDR3 is CASSYSPEGSYEQYF. The DNA sequence follows: TGTGCCAGCAGTTACTCGCCTGAGGGATCCTACGAGCAGTACTTC.